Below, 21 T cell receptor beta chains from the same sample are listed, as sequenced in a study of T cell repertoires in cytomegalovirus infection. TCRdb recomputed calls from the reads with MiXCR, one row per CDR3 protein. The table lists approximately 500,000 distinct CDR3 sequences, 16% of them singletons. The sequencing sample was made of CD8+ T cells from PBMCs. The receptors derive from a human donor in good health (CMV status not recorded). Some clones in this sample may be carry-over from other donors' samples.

CDR3 amino acids: CASSLSTGSGELFF. The DNA for the CDR3 is TGTGCCAGCAGTTTATCCACAGGGTCCGGGGAGCTGTTTTTT. This sequence joins TRBV27 and TRBJ2-2, with D possibly matching TRBD1 (6 bases). Germline CDR1 reads MNHEY; CDR2 reads SMNVEV (reference sequence). V was cut by 0 bases and J by 6 bases, with 8 bases left in between. CDR3 length: 14 amino acids.

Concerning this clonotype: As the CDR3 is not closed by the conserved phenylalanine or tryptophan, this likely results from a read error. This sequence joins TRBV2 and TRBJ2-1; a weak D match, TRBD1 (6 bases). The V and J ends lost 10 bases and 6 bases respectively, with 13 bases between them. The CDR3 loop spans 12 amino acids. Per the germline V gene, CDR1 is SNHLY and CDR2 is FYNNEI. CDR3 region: CATQVGGNEQFL. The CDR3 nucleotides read TGTGCCACCCAGGTAGGGGGCAATGAGCAGTTCTTA.

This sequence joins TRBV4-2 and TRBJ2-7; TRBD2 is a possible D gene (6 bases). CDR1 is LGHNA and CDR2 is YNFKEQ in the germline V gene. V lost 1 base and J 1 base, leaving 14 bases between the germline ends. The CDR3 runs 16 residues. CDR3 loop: CASSQGGAAESYEQYF. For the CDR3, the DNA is TGTGCCAGCAGCCAAGGCGGGGCTGCCGAATCCTACGAGCAGTACTTC.

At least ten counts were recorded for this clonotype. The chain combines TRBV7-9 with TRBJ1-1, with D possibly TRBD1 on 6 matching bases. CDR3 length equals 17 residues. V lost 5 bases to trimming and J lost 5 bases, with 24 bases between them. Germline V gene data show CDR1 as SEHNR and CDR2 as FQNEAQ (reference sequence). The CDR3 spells CASSDTRGGRESTEAFF. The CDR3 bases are TGTGCCAGCAGCGACACTCGGGGGGGGCGAGAATCGACTGAAGCTTTCTTT.

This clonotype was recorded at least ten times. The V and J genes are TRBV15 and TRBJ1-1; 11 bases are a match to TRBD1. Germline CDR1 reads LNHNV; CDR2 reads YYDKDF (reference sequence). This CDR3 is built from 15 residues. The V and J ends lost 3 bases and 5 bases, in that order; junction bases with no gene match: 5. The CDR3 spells CATSSSGTGGTEAFF. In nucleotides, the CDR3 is TGTGCCACCAGCAGTTCCGGGACAGGGGGTACTGAAGCTTTCTTT.

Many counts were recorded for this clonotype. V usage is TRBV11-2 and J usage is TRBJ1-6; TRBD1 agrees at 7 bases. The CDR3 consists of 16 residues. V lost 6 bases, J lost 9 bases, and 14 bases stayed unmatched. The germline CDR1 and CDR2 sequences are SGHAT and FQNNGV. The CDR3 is CASSPGKGAVSSPLHF. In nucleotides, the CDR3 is TGTGCCAGCAGTCCCGGAAAGGGGGCAGTTAGTTCACCCCTCCACTTT.

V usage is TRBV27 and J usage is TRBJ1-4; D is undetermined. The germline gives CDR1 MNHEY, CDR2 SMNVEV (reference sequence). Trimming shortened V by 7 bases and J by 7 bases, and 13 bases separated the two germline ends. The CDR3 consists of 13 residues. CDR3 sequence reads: CASMTAGAEKLFF. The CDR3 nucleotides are TGTGCCAGCATGACGGCGGGAGCTGAAAAACTGTTTTTT.

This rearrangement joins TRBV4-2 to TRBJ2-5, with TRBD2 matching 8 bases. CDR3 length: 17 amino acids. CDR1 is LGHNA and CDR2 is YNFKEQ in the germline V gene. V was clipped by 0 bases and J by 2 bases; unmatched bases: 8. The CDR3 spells CASSQDWVAGIQETQYF. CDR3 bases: TGTGCCAGCAGCCAAGATTGGGTAGCGGGGATACAAGAGACCCAGTACTTC.

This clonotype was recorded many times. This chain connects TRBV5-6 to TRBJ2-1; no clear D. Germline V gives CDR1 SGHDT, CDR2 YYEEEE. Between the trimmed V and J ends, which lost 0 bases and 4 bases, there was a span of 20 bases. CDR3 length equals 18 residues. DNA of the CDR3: TGTGCCAGCAGCTTGGACAGCTCTACCCGGCCCCCGTACAATGAGCAGTTCTTC. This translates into CASSLDSSTRPPYNEQFF.

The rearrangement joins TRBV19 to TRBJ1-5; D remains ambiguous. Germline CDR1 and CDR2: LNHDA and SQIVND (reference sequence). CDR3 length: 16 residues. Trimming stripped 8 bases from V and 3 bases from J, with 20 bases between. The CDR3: CASANFIRADNQPQHF. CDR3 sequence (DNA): TGTGCCAGTGCCAATTTTATTAGGGCCGACAATCAGCCCCAGCATTTT.

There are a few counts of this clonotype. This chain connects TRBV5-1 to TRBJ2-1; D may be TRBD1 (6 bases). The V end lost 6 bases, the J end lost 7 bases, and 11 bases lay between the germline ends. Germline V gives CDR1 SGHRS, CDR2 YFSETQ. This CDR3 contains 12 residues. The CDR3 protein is CASTTGYNEQFF. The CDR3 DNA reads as TGCGCCAGCACCACAGGGTATAATGAGCAGTTCTTC.

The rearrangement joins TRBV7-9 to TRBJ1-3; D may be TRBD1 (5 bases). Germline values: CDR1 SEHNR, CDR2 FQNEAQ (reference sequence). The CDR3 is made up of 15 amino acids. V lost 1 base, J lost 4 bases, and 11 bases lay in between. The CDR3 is CASSLGGGTGNTIYF. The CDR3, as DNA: TGTGCCAGCAGCTTAGGAGGAGGGACCGGAAACACCATATATTTT.

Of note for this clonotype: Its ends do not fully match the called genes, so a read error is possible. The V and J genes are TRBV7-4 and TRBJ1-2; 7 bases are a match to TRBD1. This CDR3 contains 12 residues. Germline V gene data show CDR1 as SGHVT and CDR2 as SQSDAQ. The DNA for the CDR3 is TGTGCCAGCAGCTTCCTGGACAGGAAAGTGCCCTTC. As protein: CASSFLDRKVPF.

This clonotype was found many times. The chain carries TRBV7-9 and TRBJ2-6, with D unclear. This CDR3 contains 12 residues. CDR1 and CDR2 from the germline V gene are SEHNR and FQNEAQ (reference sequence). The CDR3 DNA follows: TGTGGATACCGGTCTGGGGCCAACGTCCTGACTTTC. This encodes CGYRSGANVLTF.

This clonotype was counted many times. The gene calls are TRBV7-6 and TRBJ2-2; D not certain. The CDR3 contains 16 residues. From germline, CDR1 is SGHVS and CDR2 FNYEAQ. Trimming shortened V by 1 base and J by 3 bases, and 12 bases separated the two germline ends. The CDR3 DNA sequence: TGTGCCAGCAGCTTAGACCATGTGGTCCACACCGGGGAGCTGTTTTTT. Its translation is CASSLDHVVHTGELFF.

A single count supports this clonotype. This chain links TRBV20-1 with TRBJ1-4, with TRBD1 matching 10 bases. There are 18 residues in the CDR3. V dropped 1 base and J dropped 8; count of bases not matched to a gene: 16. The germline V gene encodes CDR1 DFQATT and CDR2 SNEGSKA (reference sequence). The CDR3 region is CSARVAGTGDLMEEKLFF. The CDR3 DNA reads TGCAGTGCTAGAGTTGCCGGGACAGGGGACCTAATGGAGGAAAAACTGTTTTTT.

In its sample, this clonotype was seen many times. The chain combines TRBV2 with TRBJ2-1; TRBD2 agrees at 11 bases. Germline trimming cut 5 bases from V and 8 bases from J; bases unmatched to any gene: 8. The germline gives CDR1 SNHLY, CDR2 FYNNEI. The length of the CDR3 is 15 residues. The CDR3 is CASSIGTSGRDEQFF. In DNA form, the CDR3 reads TGTGCCAGCAGTATCGGGACTAGCGGAAGGGATGAGCAGTTCTTC.

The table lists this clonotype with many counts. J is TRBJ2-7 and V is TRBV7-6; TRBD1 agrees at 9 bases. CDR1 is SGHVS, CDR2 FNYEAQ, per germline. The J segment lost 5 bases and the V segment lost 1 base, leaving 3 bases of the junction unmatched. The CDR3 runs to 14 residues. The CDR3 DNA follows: TGTGCCAGCAGCTTAGAACAGGGGGCCAACGAGCAGTACTTC. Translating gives CASSLEQGANEQYF.

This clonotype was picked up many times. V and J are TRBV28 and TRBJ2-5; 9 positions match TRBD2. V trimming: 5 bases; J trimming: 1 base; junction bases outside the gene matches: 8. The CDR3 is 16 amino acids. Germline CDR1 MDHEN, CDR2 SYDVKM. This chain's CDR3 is CASSRPTSGSQETQYF. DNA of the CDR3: TGTGCCAGCAGTCGCCCCACTAGCGGGTCCCAAGAGACCCAGTACTTC.

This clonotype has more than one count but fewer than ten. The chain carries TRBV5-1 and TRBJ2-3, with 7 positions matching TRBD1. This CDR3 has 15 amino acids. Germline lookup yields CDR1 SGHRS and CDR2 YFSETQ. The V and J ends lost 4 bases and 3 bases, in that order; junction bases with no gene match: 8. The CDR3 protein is CASSIRQGVTDTQYF. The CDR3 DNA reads TGCGCCAGCAGCATCCGACAGGGTGTGACAGATACGCAGTATTTT.

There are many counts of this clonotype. CDR3 nucleotide sequence: TGTGCCAGCAGTTTATCGACCCTACGGGACATTCAGTACTTC. Amino acid sequence: CASSLSTLRDIQYF. The chain links TRBV27 to TRBJ2-4; D call uncertain. CDR3 length equals 14 residues. Germline-derived CDR1 and CDR2 are MNHEY and SMNVEV (reference sequence). With 0 bases removed from V and 8 bases from J, the gap between germline ends came to 11 bases.